This T cell receptor (beta chain) was identified during a study of T cell responses to AZD1222 COVID-19 vaccine. Remarks on this clone: What it binds is not known. One junction end disagrees with the germline gene, perhaps due to a read error.

Germline V gives CDR1 SSHAT, CDR2 FNYEAQ (reference sequence). This CDR3 contains 17 residues. TCRdb's copy holds only in-frame clones and misses some; the assay was immunoSEQ multiplex PCR. The sample gives around 140,000 clones, roughly 89% of which show up once; roughly 7.5% is in the top ten. Whole-study results and caveats: Mostly white British, mostly female donors; authors suggested clonal diversity may be underestimated.

This chain uses TRBV7-7 with TRBJ2-5; D unresolved. This specimen was peripheral blood, taken 28 days after the second dose of the MenACWY control vaccine. This TCR was recovered from an adult who received the MenACWY meningococcal vaccine as a control. The CDR3, as DNA: TGTGCTAGCAGCTCGTTACCCCAGATATGGCAGAGAGAGACCCAGTACTTC. Its protein is CASSSLPQIWQRETQYF. Together with reference TRBV7-7 and TRBJ2-5, the CDR3 gives the full variable domain: GAGVSQSPRYKVTKRGQDVTLRCDPISSHATLYWYQQALGQGPEFLTYFNYEAQPDKSGLPSDRFSAERPEGSISTLTIQRTEQRDSAMYRCASSSLPQIWQRETQYFGPGTRLLVL.